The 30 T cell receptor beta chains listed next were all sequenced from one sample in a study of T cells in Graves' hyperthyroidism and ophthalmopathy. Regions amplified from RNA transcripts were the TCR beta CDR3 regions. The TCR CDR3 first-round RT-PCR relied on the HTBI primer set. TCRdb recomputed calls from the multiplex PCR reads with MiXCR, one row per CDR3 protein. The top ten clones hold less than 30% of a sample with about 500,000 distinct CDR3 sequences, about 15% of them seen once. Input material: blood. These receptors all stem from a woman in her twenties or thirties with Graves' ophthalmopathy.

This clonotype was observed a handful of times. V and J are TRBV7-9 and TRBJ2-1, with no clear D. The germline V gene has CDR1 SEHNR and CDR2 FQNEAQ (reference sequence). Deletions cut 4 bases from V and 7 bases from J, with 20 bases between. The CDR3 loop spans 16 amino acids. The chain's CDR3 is CASSSRISGLYNEQFF. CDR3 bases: TGTGCCAGCAGCTCACGGATCTCGGGCTTATATAATGAGCAGTTCTTC.

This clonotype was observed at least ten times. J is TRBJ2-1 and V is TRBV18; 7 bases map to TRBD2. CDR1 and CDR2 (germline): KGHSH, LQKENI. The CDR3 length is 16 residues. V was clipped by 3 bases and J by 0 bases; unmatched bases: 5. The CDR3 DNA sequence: TGTGCCAGCTCACCGACTAGCCCGAGCTCCTACAATGAGCAGTTCTTC. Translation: CASSPTSPSSYNEQFF. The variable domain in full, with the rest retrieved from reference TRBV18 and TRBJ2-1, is NAGVMQNPRHLVRRRGQEARLRCSPMKGHSHVYWYRQLPEEGLKFMVYLQKENIIDESGMPKERFSAEFPKEGPSILRIQQVVRGDSAAYFCASSPTSPSSYNEQFFGPGTRLTVL.

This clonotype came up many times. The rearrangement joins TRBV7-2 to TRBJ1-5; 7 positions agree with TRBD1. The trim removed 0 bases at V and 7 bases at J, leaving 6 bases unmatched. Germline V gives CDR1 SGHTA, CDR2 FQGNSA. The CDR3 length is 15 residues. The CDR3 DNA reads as TGTGCCAGCAGCTTAGCGGAGGGGGCAGGACAGCCCCAGCATTTT. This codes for CASSLAEGAGQPQHF.

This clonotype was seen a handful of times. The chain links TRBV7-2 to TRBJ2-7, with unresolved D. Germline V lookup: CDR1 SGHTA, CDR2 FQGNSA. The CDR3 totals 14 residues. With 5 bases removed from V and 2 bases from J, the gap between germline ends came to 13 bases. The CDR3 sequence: CTSSLLRSPYEQYF. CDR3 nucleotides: TGTACCAGCAGCCTACTCAGAAGCCCCTACGAGCAGTACTTC.

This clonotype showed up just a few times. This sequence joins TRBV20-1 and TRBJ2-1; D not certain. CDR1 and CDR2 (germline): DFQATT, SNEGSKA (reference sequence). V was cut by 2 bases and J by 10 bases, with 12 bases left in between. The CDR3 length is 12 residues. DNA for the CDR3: TGCAGTGCTAGACAAATTTCTAGGGAGCAGTTCTTC. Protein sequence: CSARQISREQFF.

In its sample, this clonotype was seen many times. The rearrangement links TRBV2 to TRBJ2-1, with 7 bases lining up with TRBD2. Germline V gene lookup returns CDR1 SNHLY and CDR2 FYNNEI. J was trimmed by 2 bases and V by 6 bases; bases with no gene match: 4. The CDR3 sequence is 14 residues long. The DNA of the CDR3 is TGTGCCAGCAGAGGGACTACCCCCTACAATGAGCAGTTCTTC. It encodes CASRGTTPYNEQFF.

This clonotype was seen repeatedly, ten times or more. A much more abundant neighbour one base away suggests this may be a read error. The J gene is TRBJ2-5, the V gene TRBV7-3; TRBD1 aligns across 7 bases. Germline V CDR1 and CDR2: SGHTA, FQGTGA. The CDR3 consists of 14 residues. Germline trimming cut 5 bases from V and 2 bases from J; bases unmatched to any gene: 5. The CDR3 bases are TGTGCCAGCAGCCCCGGGACAGAGCAAGAGACCCAGTACTTC. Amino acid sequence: CASSPGTEQETQYF.

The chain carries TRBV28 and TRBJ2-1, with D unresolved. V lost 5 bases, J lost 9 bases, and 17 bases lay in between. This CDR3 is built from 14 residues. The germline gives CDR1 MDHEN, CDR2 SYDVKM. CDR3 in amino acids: CASSPSEGRFEQFF. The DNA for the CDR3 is TGTGCCAGCAGTCCAAGTGAAGGGCGGTTTGAGCAGTTCTTC.

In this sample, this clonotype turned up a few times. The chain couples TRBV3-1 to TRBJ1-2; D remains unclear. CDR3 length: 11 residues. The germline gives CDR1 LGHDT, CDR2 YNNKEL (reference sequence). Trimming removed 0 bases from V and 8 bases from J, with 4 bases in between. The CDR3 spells CASSQEFGYTF. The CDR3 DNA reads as TGTGCCAGCAGCCAAGAATTCGGCTACACCTTC.

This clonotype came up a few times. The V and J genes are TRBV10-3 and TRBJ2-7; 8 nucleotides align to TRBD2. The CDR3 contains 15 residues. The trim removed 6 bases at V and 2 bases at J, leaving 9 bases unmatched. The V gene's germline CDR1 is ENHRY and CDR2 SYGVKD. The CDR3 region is CAISERAGGTYEQYF. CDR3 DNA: TGTGCCATCAGCGAGAGGGCGGGAGGAACCTACGAGCAGTACTTC.

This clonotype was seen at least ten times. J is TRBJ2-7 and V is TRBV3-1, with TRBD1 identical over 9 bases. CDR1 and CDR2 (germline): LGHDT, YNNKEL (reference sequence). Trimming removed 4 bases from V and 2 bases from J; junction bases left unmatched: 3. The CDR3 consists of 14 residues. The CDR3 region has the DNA TGTGCCAGCAGCCGGGGGACAGGGACCTACGAGCAGTACTTC. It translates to CASSRGTGTYEQYF.

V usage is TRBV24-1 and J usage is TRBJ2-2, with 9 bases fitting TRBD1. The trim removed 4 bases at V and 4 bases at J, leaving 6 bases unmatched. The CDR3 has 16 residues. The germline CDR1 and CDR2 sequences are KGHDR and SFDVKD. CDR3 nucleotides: TGTGCCACCAGTGACGCCGGGACAGGGCTCACCGGGGAGCTGTTTTTT. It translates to CATSDAGTGLTGELFF.

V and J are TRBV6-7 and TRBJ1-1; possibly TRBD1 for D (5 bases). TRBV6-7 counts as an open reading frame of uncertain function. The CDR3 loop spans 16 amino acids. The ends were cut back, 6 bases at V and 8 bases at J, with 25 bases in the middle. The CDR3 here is CASSRTRRVGVREAFF. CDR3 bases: TGTGCCAGCAGCCGTACCCGCAGGGTGGGCGTTCGGGAAGCTTTCTTT.

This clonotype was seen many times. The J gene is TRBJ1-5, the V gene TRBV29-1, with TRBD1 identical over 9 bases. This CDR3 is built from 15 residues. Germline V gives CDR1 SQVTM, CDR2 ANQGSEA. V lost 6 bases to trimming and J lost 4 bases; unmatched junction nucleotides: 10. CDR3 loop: CSVTIGTGTNQPQHF. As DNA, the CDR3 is TGCAGCGTAACGATTGGGACAGGGACTAATCAGCCCCAGCATTTT.

The CDR3 bases are TGTGCCAGCAGTCCCACCCAGACAGCCCGGGATACGCAGTATTTT. Encoded protein: CASSPTQTARDTQYF. This sequence joins TRBV6-1 and TRBJ2-3; tentatively, D is TRBD1 (5 bases). This CDR3 spans 15 amino acids. V lost 5 bases and J lost 6, with 18 bases in between. The V gene's germline CDR1 is MNHNS and CDR2 SASEGT.

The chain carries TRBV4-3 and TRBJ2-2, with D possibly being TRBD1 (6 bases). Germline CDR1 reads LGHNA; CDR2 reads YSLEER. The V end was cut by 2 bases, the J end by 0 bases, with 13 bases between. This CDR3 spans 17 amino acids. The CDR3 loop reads CASSQSPTGANTGELFF. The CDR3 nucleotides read TGCGCCAGCAGCCAATCCCCGACAGGAGCGAACACCGGGGAGCTGTTTTTT.

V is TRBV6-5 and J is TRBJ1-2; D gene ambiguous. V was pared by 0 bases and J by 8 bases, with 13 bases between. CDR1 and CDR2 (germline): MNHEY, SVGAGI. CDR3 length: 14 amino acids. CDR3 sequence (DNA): TGTGCCAGCAGTTACTCACGGGAACTGCGCGGCTACACCTTC. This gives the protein CASSYSRELRGYTF.

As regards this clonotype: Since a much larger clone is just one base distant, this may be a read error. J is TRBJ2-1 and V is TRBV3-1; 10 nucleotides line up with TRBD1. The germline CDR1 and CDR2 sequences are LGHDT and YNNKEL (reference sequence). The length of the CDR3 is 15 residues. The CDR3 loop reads CASRKDRGSYNGQFF. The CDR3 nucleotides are TGTGCCAGCAGGAAGGACAGGGGGTCCTACAATGGGCAGTTCTTC.

The CDR3 nucleotides are TGTGCCACCAGCAGAGATACGCAGCCCCAGCATTTT. This encodes CATSRDTQPQHF. V gene TRBV15 combines with J gene TRBJ1-5; D is unresolved. Trimming took 0 bases from V and 7 from J, leaving 4 bases between them. The CDR3 sequence is 12 residues long. The germline gives CDR1 LNHNV, CDR2 YYDKDF (reference sequence).

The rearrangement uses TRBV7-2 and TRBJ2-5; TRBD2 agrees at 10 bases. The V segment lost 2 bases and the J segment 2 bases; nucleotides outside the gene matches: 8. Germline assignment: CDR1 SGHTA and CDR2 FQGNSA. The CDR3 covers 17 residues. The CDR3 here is CASSLYLAGEAQETQYF. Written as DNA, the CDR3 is TGTGCCAGCAGCTTATATCTAGCGGGAGAGGCTCAAGAGACCCAGTACTTC.

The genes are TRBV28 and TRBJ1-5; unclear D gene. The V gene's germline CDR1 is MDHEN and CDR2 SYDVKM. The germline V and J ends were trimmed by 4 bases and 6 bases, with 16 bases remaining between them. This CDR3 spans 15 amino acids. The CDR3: CASSSRGYYVQPQHF. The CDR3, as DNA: TGTGCCAGCAGTTCTCGAGGGTACTACGTTCAGCCCCAGCATTTT.

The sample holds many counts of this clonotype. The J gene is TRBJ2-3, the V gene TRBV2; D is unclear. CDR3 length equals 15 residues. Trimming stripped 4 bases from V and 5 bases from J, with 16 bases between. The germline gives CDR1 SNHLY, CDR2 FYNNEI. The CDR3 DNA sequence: TGTGCCAGCAGTGGAGGCGGTCCAGAAATAGATACGCAGTATTTT. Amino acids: CASSGGGPEIDTQYF.

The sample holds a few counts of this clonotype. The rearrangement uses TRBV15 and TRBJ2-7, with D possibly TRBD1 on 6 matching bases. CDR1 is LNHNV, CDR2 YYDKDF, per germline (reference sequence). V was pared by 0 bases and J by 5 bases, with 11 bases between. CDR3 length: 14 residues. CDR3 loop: CATSRDLGADEQYF. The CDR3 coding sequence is TGTGCCACCAGCAGAGATCTGGGGGCCGACGAGCAGTACTTC.

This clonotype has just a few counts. CDR3 sequence: CASSLDGQDNSPLHF. In DNA, the CDR3 is TGTGCCAGCAGCTTAGACGGGCAGGATAATTCACCCCTCCACTTT. The chain couples TRBV11-2 to TRBJ1-6; D remains unclear. Trimming took 0 bases from V and 5 from J, leaving 8 bases between them. Germline-derived CDR1 and CDR2 are SGHAT and FQNNGV. The CDR3 consists of 15 residues. Full variable domain (missing parts from reference TRBV11-2 and TRBJ1-6): EAGVAQSPRYKIIEKRQSVAFWCNPISGHATLYWYQQILGQGPKLLIQFQNNGVVDDSQLPKDRFSAERLKGVDSTLKIQPAKLEDSAVYLCASSLDGQDNSPLHFGNGTRLTVT.

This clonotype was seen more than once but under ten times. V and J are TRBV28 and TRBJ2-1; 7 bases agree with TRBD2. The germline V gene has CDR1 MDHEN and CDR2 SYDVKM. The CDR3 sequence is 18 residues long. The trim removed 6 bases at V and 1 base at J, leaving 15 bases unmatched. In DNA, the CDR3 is TGTGCCAGCAGCCCTCCTTTTGACGCGGGAGAGTCCTACAATGAGCAGTTCTTC. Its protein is CASSPPFDAGESYNEQFF.

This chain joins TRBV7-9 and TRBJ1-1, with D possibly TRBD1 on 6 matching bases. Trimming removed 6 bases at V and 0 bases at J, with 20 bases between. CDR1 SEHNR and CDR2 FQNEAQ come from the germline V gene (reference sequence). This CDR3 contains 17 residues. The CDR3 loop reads CASSLYHGGGLNTEAFF. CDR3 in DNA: TGTGCCAGCAGTTTGTATCATGGGGGGGGCTTGAACACTGAAGCTTTCTTT.

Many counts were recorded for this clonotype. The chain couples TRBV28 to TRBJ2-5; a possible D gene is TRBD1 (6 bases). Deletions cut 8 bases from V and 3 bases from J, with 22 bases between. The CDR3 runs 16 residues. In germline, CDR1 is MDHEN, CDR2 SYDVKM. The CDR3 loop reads CASCQDRPRKKETQYF. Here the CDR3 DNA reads TGTGCCAGCTGCCAGGACAGACCTCGAAAAAAAGAGACCCAGTACTTC.

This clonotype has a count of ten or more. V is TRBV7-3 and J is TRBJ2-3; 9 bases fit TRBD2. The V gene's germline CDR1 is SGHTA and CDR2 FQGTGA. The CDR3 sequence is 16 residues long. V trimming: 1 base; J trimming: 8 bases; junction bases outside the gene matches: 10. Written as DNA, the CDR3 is TGTGCCAGCAGCTTAAAGAGAGTAGCGGGAGCGGGTACGCAGTATTTT. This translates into CASSLKRVAGAGTQYF.

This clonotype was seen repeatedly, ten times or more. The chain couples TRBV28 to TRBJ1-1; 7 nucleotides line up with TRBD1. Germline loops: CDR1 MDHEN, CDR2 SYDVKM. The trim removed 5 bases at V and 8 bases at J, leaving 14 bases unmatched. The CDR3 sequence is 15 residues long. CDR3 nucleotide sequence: TGTGCCAGCAGTCTCCTATCTCGACAGGGCAAGGAAGCTTTCTTT. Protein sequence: CASSLLSRQGKEAFF.

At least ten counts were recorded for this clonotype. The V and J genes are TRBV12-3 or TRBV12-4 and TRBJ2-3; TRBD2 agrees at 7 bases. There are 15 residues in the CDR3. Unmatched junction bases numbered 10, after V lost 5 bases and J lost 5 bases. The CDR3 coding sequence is TGTGCCAGCAGTAGTAACGCGGGAGCTGGAGATACGCAGTATTTT. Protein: CASSSNAGAGDTQYF.